There are many counts of the clone carrying this TCR beta chain. Its antigen is still unknown. A CD8+CD4-CCR7+CD45RA+ gate was used to sort naive CD8 T cells. This record belongs to a study of molecular identifiers for immune sequencing clone quantification. Study overall: In replicates, RNA from approximately 20,000 or 100,000 naive CD8 cells was divided five ways and four parts were sequenced.

TCRdb redid the calling of the PCR reads with MiXCR, one entry per CDR3 protein. This sample has 20,000 or so distinct CDR3 sequences, with about 20% found just once. This CDR3 is built from 14 residues. Germline trimming cut 4 bases from V and 6 bases from J; bases unmatched to any gene: 8. Germline loops: CDR1 SQVTM, CDR2 ANQGSEA. The study's findings and limits: Barcode-sharing identical TCR molecules could underestimate highly expanded clone sizes. Even with about a million naive cells present, spiked Jurkat TCR RNA from one cell was reportedly detectable.

This rearrangement joins TRBV29-1 to TRBJ2-1; TRBD2 agrees at 8 bases. Sequencing used naive CD8+ T cells from blood, with Jurkat cell RNA spiked in. As to subset: FACS-sorted CD8+CD4-CCR7+CD45RA+ naive T cells. This clonotype originated in a human donor in good health. Some libraries in this study had Jurkat cell RNA spiked in. The CDR3 loop is CSVAGGRPANEQFF. The CDR3 DNA is TGCAGCGTTGCGGGCGGGAGGCCCGCCAATGAGCAGTTCTTC.